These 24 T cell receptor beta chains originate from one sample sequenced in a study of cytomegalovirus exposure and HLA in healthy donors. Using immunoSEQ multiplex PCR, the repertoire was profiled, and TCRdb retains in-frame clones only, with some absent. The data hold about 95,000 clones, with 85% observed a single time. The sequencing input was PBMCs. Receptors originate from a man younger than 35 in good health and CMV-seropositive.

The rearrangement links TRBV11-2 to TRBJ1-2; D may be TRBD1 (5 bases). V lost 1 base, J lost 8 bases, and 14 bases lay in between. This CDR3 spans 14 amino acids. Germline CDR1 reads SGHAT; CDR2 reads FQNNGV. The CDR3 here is CASSLVGREEGYTF. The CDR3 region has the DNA TGTGCCAGCAGCTTAGTGGGCAGGGAGGAAGGCTACACCTTC.

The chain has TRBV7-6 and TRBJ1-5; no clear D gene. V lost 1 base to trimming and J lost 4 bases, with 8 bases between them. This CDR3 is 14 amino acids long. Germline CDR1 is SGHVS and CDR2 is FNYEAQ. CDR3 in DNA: TGTGCCAGCAGCTTAGAGTCAGAAAATCAGCCCCAGCATTTT. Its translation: CASSLESENQPQHF.

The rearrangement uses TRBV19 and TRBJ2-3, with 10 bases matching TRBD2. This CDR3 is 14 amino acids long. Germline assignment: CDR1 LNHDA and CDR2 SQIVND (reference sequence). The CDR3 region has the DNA TGTGCTACTCGAGGGACTAGCGCAACAGATACGCAGTATTTT. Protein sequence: CATRGTSATDTQYF.

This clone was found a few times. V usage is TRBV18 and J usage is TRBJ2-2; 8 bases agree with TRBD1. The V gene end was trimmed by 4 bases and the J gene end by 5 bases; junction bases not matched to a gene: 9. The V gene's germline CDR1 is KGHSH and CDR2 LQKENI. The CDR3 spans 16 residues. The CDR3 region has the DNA TGTGCCAGCTCACGAGGACAGGGAAGTCGAACCGGGGAGCTGTTTTTT. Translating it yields CASSRGQGSRTGELFF.

In nucleotides, the CDR3 is TGTGCCAGCAGCTTAGTAGGACAGGGGTCGCCCGGGGAGCTGTTTTTT. As protein: CASSLVGQGSPGELFF. This rearrangement joins TRBV11-2 to TRBJ2-2; 9 nucleotides agree with TRBD1. Per germline, CDR1 SGHAT and CDR2 FQNNGV. This CDR3 comprises 16 residues. Germline trimming cut 1 base from V and 6 bases from J; bases unmatched to any gene: 6. Together with reference TRBV11-2 and TRBJ2-2, the CDR3 gives the full variable domain: EAGVAQSPRYKIIEKRQSVAFWCNPISGHATLYWYQQILGQGPKLLIQFQNNGVVDDSQLPKDRFSAERLKGVDSTLKIQPAKLEDSAVYLCASSLVGQGSPGELFFGEGSRLTVL.

As DNA, the CDR3 is TGTGCCAGCAGTGATAGGCGGATCTTGGAGCAGTTCTTC. As protein: CASSDRRILEQFF. The V and J genes are TRBV2 and TRBJ2-1; no reliable D call. The V end lost 3 bases, the J end lost 10 bases, and 13 bases lay between the germline ends. CDR1 and CDR2 from the germline V gene are SNHLY and FYNNEI. CDR3 length: 13 residues. Full variable domain (missing parts from reference TRBV2 and TRBJ2-1): EPEVTQTPSHQVTQMGQEVILRCVPISNHLYFYWYRQILGQKVEFLVSFYNNEISEKSEIFDDQFSVERPDGSNFTLKIRSTKLEDSAMYFCASSDRRILEQFFGPGTRLTVL.

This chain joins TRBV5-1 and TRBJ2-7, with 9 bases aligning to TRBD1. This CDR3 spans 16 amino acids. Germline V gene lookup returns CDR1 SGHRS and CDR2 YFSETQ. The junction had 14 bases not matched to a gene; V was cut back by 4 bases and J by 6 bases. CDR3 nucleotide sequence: TGCGCCAGCAGCCCGGTTGGGGACAGGGTAGGGGGCGAGCAGTACTTC. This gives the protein CASSPVGDRVGGEQYF.

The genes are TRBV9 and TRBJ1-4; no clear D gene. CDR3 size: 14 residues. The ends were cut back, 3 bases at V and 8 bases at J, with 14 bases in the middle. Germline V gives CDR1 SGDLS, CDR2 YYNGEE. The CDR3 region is CASSAQLYPEKLFF. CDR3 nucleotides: TGTGCCAGCAGCGCACAGCTCTATCCGGAAAAACTGTTTTTT.

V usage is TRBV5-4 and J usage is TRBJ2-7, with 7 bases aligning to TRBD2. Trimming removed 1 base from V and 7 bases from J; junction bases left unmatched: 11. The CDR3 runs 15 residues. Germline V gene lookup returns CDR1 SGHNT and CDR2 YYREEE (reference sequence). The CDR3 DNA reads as TGTGCCAGCAGCTTGCTTGCGGGAGTAGGATGGGAGCAGTACGTC. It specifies CASSLLAGVGWEQYV.

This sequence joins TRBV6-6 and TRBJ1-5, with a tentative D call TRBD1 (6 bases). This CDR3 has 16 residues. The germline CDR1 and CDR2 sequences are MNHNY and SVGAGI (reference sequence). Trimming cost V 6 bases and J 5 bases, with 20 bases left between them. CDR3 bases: TGTGCCAGCAGCGATCACACAGGGTCTGGAGATCAGCCCCAGCATTTT. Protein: CASSDHTGSGDQPQHF.

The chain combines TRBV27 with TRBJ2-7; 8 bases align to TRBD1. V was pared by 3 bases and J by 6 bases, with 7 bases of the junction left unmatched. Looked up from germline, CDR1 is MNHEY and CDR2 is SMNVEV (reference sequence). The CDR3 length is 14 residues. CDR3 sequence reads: CASSLVTGGVEQYF. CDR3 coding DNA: TGTGCCAGCAGTTTGGTTACAGGGGGTGTCGAGCAGTACTTC.

CDR3 nucleotides: TGCAGCGCTCGGACAGGGGGCTTTTACAATGAGCAGTTCTTC. Translated, it gives CSARTGGFYNEQFF. This chain links TRBV29-1 with TRBJ2-1, with 11 bases aligning to TRBD1. The germline V gene encodes CDR1 SQVTM and CDR2 ANQGSEA. The CDR3 consists of 14 residues. V dropped 7 bases and J dropped 4; count of bases not matched to a gene: 6.

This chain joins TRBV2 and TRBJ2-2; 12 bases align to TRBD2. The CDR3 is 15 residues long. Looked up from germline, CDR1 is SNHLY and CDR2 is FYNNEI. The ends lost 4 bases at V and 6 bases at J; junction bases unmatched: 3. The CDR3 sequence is CASSVASGRAGELFF. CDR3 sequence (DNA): TGTGCCAGCAGTGTGGCTAGCGGGAGGGCCGGGGAGCTGTTTTTT.

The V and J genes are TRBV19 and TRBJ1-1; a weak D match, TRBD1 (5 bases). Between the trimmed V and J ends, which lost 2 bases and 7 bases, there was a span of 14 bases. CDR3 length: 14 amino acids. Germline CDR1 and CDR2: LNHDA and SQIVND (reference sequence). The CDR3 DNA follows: TGTGCCAGTAGTATATCGGCGGGGGGGAGTGAAGCTTTCTTT. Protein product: CASSISAGGSEAFF. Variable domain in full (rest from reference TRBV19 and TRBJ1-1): DGGITQSPKYLFRKEGQNVTLSCEQNLNHDAMYWYRQDPGQGLRLIYYSQIVNDFQKGDIAEGYSVSREKKESFPLTVTSAQKNPTAFYLCASSISAGGSEAFFGQGTRLTVV.

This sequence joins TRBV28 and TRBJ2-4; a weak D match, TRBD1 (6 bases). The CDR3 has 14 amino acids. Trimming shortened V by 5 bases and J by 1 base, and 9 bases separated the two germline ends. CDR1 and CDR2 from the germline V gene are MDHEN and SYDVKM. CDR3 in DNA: TGTGCCAGCAGTGAGCAGGGGGCCAAAAACATTCAGTACTTC. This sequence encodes CASSEQGAKNIQYF.

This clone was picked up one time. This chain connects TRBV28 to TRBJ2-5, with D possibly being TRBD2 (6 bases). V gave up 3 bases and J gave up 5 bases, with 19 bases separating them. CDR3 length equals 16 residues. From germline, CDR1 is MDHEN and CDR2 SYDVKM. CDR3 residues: CASSFVGRPMGETQYF. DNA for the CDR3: TGTGCCAGCAGTTTTGTAGGGAGGCCGATGGGGGAGACCCAGTACTTC.

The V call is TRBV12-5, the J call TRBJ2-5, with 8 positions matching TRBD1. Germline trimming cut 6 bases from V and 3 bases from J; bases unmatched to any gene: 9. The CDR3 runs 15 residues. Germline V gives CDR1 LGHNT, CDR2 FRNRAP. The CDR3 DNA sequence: TGTGCTAGTGGCGGCCAGTCGGACAGGGAAGAGACCCAGTACTTC. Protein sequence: CASGGQSDREETQYF.

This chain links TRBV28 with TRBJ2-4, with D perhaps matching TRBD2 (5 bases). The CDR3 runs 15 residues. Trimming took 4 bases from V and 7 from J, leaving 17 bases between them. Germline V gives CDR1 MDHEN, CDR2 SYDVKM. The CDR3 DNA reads TGTGCCAGCAGTTCCCGGGGTGGGAGAGGGAACATTCAGTACTTC. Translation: CASSSRGGRGNIQYF.

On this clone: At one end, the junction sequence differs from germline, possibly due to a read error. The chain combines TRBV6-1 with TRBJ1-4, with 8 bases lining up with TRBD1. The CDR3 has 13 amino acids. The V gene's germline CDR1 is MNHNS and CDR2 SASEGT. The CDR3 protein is CASSEAGDRLTLF. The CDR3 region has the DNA TGTGCCAGCAGTGAAGCCGGGGACAGGCTCACCCTTTTT.

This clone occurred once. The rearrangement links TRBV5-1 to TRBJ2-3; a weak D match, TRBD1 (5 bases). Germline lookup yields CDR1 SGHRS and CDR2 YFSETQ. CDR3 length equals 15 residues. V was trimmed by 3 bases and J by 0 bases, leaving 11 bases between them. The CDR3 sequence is CASSSGQTSTDTQYF. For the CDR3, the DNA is TGCGCCAGCAGCTCAGGACAAACCAGCACAGATACGCAGTATTTT.

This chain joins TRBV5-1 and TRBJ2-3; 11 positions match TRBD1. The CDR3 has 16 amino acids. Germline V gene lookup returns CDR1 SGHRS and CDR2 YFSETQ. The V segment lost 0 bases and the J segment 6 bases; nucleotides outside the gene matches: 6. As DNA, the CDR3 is TGCGCCAGCAGCTTGGTGGGACAGGGGGGTATGGATACGCAGTATTTT. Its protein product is CASSLVGQGGMDTQYF.

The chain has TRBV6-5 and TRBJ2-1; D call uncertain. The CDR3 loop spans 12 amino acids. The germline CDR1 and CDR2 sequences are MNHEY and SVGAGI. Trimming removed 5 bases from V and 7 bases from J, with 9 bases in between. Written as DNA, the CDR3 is TGTGCCAGCAGTGTTTCTCGGAATGAGCAGTTCTTC. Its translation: CASSVSRNEQFF.

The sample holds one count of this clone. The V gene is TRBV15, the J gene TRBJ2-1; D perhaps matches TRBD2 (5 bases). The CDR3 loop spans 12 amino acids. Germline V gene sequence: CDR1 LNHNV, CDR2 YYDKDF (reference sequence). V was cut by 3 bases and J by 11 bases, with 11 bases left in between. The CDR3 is CATSRELGQQFF. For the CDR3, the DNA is TGTGCCACCAGCAGGGAACTAGGTCAGCAGTTCTTC.

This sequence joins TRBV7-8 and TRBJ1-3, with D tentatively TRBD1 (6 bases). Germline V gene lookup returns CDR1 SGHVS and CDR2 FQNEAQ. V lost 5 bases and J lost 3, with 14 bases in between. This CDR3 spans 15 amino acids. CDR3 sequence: CASSKRDNYGNTIYF. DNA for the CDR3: TGTGCCAGCAGCAAAAGGGACAACTATGGAAACACCATATATTTT.